These 19 T cell receptor beta chains share one sample of origin, sequenced in a study of T cell repertoires in cytomegalovirus infection. TCRdb re-called the reads with MiXCR, one entry per CDR3 protein. The sample comprises about 190,000 distinct CDR3 sequences, approximately 30% of which are singletons, and under 35% rests with the top ten. The specimen was PBMCs. All receptors derive from a human donor in good health (CMV status not recorded). Some clones in this sample may be carry-over from other donors' samples.

The V call is TRBV12-3 or TRBV12-4, the J call TRBJ2-1; D is tentatively TRBD1 or TRBD2 (6 bases each). The CDR3 extends over 13 amino acids. V was cut by 6 bases and J by 11 bases, with 17 bases left in between. CDR3 amino acids: CASSRDWGAQQFF. CDR3 coding DNA: TGTGCCAGCAGCCGGGATTGGGGGGCTCAGCAGTTCTTC.

This sequence joins TRBV12-3 or TRBV12-4 and TRBJ1-2, with 7 bases fitting TRBD1. This CDR3 is 13 amino acids long. J was trimmed by 11 bases and V by 1 base; bases with no gene match: 7. In nucleotides, the CDR3 is TGTGCCAGCAGTTTAGACGGGACAGAGAAATACACCTTC. Amino acids: CASSLDGTEKYTF.

This clonotype was detected a few times. The chain employs TRBV9 and TRBJ2-3; D is ambiguous. CDR1 and CDR2 from the germline V gene are SGDLS and YYNGEE. Trimming pared 0 bases from V and 4 bases from J, leaving 9 bases between. The CDR3 is 14 residues long. CDR3 sequence: CASSVELRPDTQYF. The CDR3, as DNA: TGTGCCAGCAGCGTAGAACTTAGGCCAGATACGCAGTATTTT.

This clonotype has only a few counts. This chain joins TRBV3-1 and TRBJ2-7, with D possibly called TRBD1 or TRBD2 (5 bases each). This CDR3 is 15 amino acids long. V was trimmed by 1 base and J by 0 bases, leaving 10 bases between them. Germline V gene sequence: CDR1 LGHDT, CDR2 YNNKEL (reference sequence). DNA of the CDR3: TGTGCCAGCAGCCAAGCTGCCGGGACCTCCTACGAGCAGTACTTC. It codes for CASSQAAGTSYEQYF.

This clonotype occurred a few times. This sequence joins TRBV7-2 and TRBJ1-1; a weak D match, TRBD1 (5 bases). The V and J ends lost 1 base and 11 bases respectively, with 11 bases between them. In germline, CDR1 is SGHTA, CDR2 FQGNSA. The CDR3 loop spans 12 amino acids. Here the CDR3 reads CASSLDAGGAFF. DNA of the CDR3: TGTGCCAGCAGCTTAGACGCTGGGGGGGCTTTCTTT.

This clonotype was found many times. DNA for the CDR3: TGTGCCAGCAGCTCCGGTCGAGGGGGCAACTATGGCTACACCTTC. Its translation is CASSSGRGGNYGYTF. The chain employs TRBV7-2 and TRBJ1-2, with 7 bases that match TRBD1. The CDR3 has 15 amino acids. Looked up from germline, CDR1 is SGHTA and CDR2 is FQGNSA. The trim removed 4 bases at V and 2 bases at J, leaving 7 bases unmatched.

The chain recombines TRBV7-2 with TRBJ1-4; unclear D gene. The CDR3 spans 13 residues. Trimming stripped 5 bases from V and 7 bases from J, with 11 bases between. Germline CDR1 and CDR2: SGHTA and FQGNSA. The DNA for the CDR3 is TGTGCCAGCAGCCAAAAAGGAGGTGAAAAACTGTTTTTT. It translates to CASSQKGGEKLFF.

A few counts support this clonotype. V gene TRBV4-1 combines with J gene TRBJ1-2, with D maybe TRBD1 (5 bases). V dropped 0 bases and J dropped 4 bases, with 12 bases sitting between them. The CDR3 consists of 15 residues. Germline CDR1 reads MGHRA; CDR2 reads YSYEKL. This CDR3 reads CASSQDIQERYGYTF. The CDR3 DNA reads TGCGCCAGCAGCCAAGATATACAGGAACGCTATGGCTACACCTTC.

The CDR3 DNA follows: TGTGCCAGCAGTGAAGGTGGGACACGGTACTTC. This gives the protein CASSEGGTRYF. The V call is TRBV2, the J call TRBJ2-7, with D tentatively TRBD1 (6 bases). There are 11 residues in the CDR3. Trimming left V 1 base short and J 12 bases short, with 10 bases between. CDR1 is SNHLY, CDR2 FYNNEI, per germline.

V gene TRBV6-2 or TRBV6-3 combines with J gene TRBJ2-3; D is uncertain. The germline V and J ends were trimmed by 2 bases and 2 bases, with 5 bases remaining between them. Per germline, CDR1 MNHEY and CDR2 SVGEGT. The CDR3 is 13 residues long. This CDR3 is CASSYLFTDTQYF. CDR3 bases: TGTGCCAGCAGTTACCTCTTCACAGATACGCAGTATTTT.

The J gene is TRBJ2-2, the V gene TRBV2; TRBD1 aligns across 7 bases. The CDR3 spans 15 residues. The ends lost 8 bases at V and 5 bases at J; junction bases unmatched: 11. CDR1 and CDR2 from the germline V gene are SNHLY and FYNNEI. CDR3 nucleotide sequence: TGTGCCAGCGCCTTGACCAGGGGGACGACCGGGGAGCTGTTTTTT. It codes for CASALTRGTTGELFF.

Only a few counts were recorded for this clonotype. The V call is TRBV2, the J call TRBJ1-5; no firm D call. Germline CDR1 and CDR2: SNHLY and FYNNEI. The CDR3 covers 16 residues. Between the trimmed V and J ends, which lost 2 bases and 2 bases, there was a span of 13 bases. The CDR3 DNA follows: TGTGCCAGCAGTGAATTGTTCAGCGGGGGCAATCAGCCCCAGCATTTT. Translation gives CASSELFSGGNQPQHF.

This clonotype has a handful of counts. The V call is TRBV7-2, the J call TRBJ2-1; 8 bases are a match to TRBD2. Germline V gene data show CDR1 as SGHTA and CDR2 as FQGNSA. This CDR3 has 15 amino acids. The junction had 12 bases not matched to a gene; V was cut back by 5 bases and J by 9 bases. CDR3 in amino acids: CASSPSLGGAGEQFF. The CDR3 DNA is TGTGCCAGCAGCCCCTCTCTCGGGGGGGCGGGTGAGCAGTTCTTC.

A few counts support this clonotype. This rearrangement joins TRBV29-1 to TRBJ1-2, with D possibly matching TRBD1 (5 bases). Between the trimmed V and J ends, which lost 6 bases and 8 bases, there was a span of 13 bases. In germline, CDR1 is SQVTM, CDR2 ANQGSEA. The CDR3 has 11 amino acids. The CDR3 nucleotides read TGCAGCGTCAAAACAGGTGAAGGCTACACCTTC. The encoded protein is CSVKTGEGYTF.

V and J are TRBV5-1 and TRBJ1-2; TRBD1 agrees at 8 bases. Germline V lookup: CDR1 SGHRS, CDR2 YFSETQ. The CDR3 sequence is 14 residues long. Trimming at V came to 4 bases and at J to 7 bases, leaving 9 bases not matched to a gene. The CDR3 here is CASSRDRGSGGYTF. CDR3 DNA: TGCGCCAGCAGCAGAGACAGGGGATCGGGTGGCTACACCTTC. Using reference TRBV5-1 and TRBJ1-2 for the parts outside the CDR3, the full variable domain is KAGVTQTPRYLIKTRGQQVTLSCSPISGHRSVSWYQQTPGQGLQFLFEYFSETQRNKGNFPGRFSGRQFSNSRSEMNVSTLELGDSALYLCASSRDRGSGGYTFGSGTRLTVV.

J is TRBJ1-1 and V is TRBV5-1; D is unclear. CDR1 is SGHRS, CDR2 YFSETQ, per germline. V was pared by 6 bases and J by 0 bases, with 9 bases between. CDR3 size: 13 residues. The CDR3 spells CASKPTLNTEAFF. In DNA form, the CDR3 reads TGCGCCAGCAAGCCGACCTTGAACACTGAAGCTTTCTTT.

The rearrangement uses TRBV27 and TRBJ2-7, with D perhaps given as TRBD1 or TRBD2 (5 bases each). The CDR3 spans 14 residues. V shed 2 bases and J shed 2 bases, with 10 bases lying between them. Germline CDR1 reads MNHEY; CDR2 reads SMNVEV (reference sequence). The CDR3 nucleotides read TGTGCCAGCAGTTTAGGACTGGGGCCCTACGAGCAGTACTTC. It yields the protein CASSLGLGPYEQYF.

Comment on this clonotype: One end of the junction does not line up with germline, which may come from a read error. The chain links TRBV7-6 to TRBJ2-3; 7 nucleotides line up with TRBD1. This CDR3 has 16 residues. The germline V gene has CDR1 SGHVS and CDR2 FNYEAQ. In nucleotides, the CDR3 is TGTGCCAGCAGTTCCGGACAGGCCGCTAGCACAGATACGCAGTATTTC. Its translation: CASSSGQAASTDTQYF.

V usage is TRBV7-2 and J usage is TRBJ2-2, with 7 bases matching TRBD1. Losses at the gene ends were 5 bases for V and 4 bases for J; bases not matched to a gene: 10. The CDR3 consists of 16 residues. Germline V gene data show CDR1 as SGHTA and CDR2 as FQGNSA. CDR3 amino acids: CASSPYRDSFTGELFF. CDR3 bases: TGTGCCAGCAGCCCATACCGGGACAGCTTCACCGGGGAGCTGTTTTTT.